This T cell receptor (beta chain) originates from a study of human T cells and chemical hapten exposure. Across the whole study: 2% DPC was applied to around 2 cm by around 2 cm of upper inner arm skin for sensitization.

Time point meaning: patch test 2, 6 weeks after DPC sensitization. Treatment given: therapeutic diphenylcyclopropenone sensitization with weekly scalp DPC. Blood draws came before every patch-test application. Study-level points and caveats: Alopecia was present in the donors, so their immune response may differ from healthy people's.

There are a few counts of this clonotype. Its specificity is unknown. TCRdb called the RACE reads again in MiXCR, with one record for every CDR3 protein. The sample lists around 69,000 distinct CDR3 sequences; 8.5% were seen once. The CDR3 runs to 15 residues. The germline V gene has CDR1 SGHRS and CDR2 YFSETQ. J was trimmed by 4 bases and V by 4 bases; bases with no gene match: 8. V gene TRBV5-1 combines with J gene TRBJ1-5, with TRBD1 identical over 7 bases. Source: whole blood, taken in connection with sensitization to the hapten diphenylcyclopropenone (DPC). The sequence was collected from a woman in her forties or fifties with alopecia areata. Some clones in this sample may be carry-over from other donors' samples. CDR3 amino acids: CASSGTGDPNQPQHF. CDR3 sequence (DNA): TGCGCCAGCAGCGGAACAGGGGATCCTAATCAGCCCCAGCATTTT.